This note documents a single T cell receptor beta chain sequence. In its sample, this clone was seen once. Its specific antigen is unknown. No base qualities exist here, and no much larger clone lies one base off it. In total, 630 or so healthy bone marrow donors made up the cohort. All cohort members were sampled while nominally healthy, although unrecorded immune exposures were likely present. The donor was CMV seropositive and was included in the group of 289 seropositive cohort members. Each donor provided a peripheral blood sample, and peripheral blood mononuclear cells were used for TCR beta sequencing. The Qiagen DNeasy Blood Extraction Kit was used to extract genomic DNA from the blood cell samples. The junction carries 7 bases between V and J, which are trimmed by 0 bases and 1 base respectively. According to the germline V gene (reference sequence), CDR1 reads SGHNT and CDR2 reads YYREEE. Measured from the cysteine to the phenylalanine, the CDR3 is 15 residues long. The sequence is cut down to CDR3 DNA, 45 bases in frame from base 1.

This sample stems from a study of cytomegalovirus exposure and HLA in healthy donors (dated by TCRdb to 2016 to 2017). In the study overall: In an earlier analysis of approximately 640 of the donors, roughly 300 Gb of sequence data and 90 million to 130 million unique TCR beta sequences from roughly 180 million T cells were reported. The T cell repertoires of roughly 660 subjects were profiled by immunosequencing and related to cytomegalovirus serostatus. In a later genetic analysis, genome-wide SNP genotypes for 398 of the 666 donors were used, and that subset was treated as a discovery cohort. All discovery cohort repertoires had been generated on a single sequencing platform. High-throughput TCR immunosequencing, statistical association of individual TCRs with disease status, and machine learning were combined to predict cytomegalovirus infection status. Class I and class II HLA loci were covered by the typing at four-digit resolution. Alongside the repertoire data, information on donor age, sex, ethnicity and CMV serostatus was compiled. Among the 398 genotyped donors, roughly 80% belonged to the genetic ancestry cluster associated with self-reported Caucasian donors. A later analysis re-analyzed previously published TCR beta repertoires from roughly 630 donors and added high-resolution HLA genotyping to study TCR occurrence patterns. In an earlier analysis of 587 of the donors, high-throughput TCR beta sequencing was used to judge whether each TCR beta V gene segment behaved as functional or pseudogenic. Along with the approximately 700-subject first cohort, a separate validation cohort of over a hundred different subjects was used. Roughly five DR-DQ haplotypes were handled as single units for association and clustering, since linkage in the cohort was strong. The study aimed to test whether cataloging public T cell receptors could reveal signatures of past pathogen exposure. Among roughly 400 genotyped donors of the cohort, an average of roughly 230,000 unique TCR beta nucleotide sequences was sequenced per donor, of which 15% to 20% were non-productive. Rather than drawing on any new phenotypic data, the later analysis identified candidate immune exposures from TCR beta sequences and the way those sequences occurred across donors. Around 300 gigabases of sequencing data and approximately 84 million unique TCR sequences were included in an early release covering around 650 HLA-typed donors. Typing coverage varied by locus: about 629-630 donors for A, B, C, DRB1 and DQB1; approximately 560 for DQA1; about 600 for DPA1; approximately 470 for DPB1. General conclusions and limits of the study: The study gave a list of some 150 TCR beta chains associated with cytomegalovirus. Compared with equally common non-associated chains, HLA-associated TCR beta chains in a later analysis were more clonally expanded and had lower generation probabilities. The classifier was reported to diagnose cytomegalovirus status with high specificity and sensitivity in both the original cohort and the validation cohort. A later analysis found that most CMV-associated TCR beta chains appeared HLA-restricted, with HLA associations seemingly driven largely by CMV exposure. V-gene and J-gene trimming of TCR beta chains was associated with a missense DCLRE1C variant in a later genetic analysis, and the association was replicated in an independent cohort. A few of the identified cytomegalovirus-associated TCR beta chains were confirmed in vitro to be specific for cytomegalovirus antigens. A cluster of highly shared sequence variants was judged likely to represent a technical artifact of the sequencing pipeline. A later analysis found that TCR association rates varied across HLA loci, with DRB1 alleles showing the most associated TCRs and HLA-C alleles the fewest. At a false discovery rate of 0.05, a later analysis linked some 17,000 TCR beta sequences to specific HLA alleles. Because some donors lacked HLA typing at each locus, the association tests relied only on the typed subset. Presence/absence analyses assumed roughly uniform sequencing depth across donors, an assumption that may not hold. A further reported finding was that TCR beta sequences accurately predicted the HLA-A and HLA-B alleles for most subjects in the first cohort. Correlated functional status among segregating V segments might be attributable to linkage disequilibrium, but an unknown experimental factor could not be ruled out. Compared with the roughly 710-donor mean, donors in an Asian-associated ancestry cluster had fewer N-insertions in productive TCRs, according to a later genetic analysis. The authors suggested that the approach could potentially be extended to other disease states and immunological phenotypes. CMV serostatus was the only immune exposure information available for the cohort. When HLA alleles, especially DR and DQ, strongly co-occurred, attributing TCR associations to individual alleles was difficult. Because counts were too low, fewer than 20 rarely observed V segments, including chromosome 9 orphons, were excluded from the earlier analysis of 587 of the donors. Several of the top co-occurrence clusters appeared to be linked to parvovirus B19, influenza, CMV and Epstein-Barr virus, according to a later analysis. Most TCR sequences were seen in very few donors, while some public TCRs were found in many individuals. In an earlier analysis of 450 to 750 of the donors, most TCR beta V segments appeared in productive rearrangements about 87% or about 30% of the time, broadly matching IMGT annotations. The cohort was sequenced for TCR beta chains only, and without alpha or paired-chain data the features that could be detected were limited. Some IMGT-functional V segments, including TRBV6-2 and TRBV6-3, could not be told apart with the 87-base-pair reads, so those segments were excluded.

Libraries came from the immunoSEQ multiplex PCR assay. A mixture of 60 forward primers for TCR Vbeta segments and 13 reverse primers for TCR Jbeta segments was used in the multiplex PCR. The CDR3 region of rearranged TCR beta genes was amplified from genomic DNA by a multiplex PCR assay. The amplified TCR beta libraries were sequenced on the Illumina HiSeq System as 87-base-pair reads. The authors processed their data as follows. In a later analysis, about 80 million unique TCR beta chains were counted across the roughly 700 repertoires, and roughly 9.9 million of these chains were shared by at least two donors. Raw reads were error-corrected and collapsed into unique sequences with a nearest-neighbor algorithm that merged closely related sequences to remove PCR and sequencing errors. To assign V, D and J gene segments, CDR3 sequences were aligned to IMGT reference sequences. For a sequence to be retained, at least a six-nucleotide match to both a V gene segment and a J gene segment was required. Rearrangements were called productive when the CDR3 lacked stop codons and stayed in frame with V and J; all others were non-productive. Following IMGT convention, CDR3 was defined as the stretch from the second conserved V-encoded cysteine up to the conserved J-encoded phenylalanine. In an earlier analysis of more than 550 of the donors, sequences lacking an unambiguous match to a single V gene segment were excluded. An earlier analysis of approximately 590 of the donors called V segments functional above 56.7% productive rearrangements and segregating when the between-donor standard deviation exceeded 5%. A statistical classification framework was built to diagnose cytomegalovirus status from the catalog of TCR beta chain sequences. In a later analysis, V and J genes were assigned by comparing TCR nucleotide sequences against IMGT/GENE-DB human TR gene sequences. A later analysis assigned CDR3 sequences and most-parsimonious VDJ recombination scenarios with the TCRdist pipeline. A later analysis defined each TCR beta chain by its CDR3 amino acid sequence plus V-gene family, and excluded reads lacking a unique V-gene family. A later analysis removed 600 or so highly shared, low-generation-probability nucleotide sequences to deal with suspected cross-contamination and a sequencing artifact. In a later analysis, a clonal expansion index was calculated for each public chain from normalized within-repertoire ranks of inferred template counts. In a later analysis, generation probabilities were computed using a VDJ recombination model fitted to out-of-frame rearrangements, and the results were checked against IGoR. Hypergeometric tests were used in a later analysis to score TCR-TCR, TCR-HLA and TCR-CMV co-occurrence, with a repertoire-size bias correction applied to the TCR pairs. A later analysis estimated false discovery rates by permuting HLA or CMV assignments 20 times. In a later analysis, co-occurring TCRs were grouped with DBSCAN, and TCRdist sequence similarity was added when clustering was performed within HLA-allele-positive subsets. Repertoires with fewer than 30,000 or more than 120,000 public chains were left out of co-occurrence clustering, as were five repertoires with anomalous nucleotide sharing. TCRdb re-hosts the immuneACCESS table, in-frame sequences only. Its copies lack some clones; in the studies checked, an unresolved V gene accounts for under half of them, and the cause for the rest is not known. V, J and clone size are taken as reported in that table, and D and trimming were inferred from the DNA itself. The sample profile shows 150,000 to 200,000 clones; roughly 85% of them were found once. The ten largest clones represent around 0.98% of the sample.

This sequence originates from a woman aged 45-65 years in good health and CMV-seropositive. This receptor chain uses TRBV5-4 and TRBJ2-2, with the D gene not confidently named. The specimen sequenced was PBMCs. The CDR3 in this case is CASSLDRQNTGELFF. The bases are TGTGCCAGCAGCTTGGACAGACAGAACACCGGGGAGCTGTTTTTT. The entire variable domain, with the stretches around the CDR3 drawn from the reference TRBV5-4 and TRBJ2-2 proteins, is ETGVTQSPTHLIKTRGQQVTLRCSSQSGHNTVSWYQQALGQGPQFIFQYYREEENGRGNFPPRFSGLQFPNYSSELNVNALELDDSALYLCASSLDRQNTGELFFGEGSRLTVL.